This T cell receptor (beta chain) was sequenced during a study of blood T cell repertoires in COVID-19. Study-wide background: COVID-19 samples from acute and convalescent phases originated in the United States, Italy and Spain. T cells, B-cell-depleted T cells, or PBMCs provided the cDNA or gDNA that served as material.

Sequencing was performed with immunoSEQ multiplex PCR; in TCRdb, only in-frame clones are kept and a portion is missing. The sample lists 120,000 to 150,000 clones, around 87% occurring once. This CDR3 comprises 15 residues. Germline CDR1 is SNHLY and CDR2 is FYNNEI. V dropped 2 bases and J dropped 0 bases, with 11 bases sitting between them. The sequence derives from a human donor in a cohort sampled during active COVID-19. The sequenced sample consisted of peripheral blood. The chain joins TRBV2 to TRBJ2-7; D is ambiguous. This chain's CDR3 is CASSERQDSSYEQYF. CDR3 nucleotides: TGTGCCAGCAGTGAAAGGCAGGATAGCTCCTACGAGCAGTACTTC.